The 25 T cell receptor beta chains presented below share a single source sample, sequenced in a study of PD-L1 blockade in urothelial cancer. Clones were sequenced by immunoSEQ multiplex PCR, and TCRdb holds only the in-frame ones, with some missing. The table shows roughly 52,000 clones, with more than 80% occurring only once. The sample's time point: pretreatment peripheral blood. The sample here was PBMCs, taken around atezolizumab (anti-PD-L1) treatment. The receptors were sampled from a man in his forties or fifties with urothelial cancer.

CDR3 in DNA: TGTGCCAGCAGCCCCGGGACAGGGGCCCGGGGTGAGCAGTTCTTC. Protein product: CASSPGTGARGEQFF. The chain recombines TRBV5-5 with TRBJ2-1; 10 bases are a match to TRBD1. The CDR3 length is 15 residues. Unmatched junction bases numbered 10, after V lost 4 bases and J lost 9 bases. Germline V lookup: CDR1 SGHKS, CDR2 YYEKEE (reference sequence).

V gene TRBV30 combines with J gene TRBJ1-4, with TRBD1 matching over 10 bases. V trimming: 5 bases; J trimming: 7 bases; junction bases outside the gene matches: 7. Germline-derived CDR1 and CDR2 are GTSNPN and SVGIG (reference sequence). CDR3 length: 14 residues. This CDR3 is CAWWDRGKREKLFF. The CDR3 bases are TGTGCCTGGTGGGACAGGGGAAAGCGTGAAAAACTGTTTTTT.

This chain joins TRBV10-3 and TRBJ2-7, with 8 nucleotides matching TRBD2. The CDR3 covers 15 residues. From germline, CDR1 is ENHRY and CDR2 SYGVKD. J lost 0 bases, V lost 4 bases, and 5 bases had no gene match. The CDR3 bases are TGTGCCATCAGTGGACTAGCGCGCAGCTCCTACGAGCAGTACTTC. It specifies CAISGLARSSYEQYF.

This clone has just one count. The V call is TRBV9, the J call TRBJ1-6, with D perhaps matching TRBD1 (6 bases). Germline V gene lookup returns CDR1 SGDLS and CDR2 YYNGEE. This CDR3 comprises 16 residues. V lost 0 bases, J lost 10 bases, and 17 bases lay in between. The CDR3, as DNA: TGTGCCAGCAGCGTAGACAGGGTCTCTTGGTACTCACCCCTCCACTTT. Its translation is CASSVDRVSWYSPLHF.

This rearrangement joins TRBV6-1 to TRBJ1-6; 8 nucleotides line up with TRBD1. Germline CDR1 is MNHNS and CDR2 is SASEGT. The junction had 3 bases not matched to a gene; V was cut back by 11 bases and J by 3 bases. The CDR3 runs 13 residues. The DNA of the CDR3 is TGTGCCGGCGACAGGGGCTATAATTCACCCCTCCACTTT. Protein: CAGDRGYNSPLHF.

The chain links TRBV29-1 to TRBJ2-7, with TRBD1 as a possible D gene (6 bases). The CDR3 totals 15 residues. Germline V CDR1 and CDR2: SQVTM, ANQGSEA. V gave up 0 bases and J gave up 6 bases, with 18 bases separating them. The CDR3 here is CSVEDMRQASGEQYF. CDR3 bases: TGCAGCGTTGAAGACATGAGACAGGCTTCGGGCGAGCAGTACTTC.

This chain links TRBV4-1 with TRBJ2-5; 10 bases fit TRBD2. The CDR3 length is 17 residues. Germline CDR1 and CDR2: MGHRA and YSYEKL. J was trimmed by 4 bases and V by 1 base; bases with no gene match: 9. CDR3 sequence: CASSQVLAGVFGETQYF. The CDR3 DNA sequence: TGCGCCAGCAGCCAAGTCCTAGCGGGAGTATTTGGAGAGACCCAGTACTTC.

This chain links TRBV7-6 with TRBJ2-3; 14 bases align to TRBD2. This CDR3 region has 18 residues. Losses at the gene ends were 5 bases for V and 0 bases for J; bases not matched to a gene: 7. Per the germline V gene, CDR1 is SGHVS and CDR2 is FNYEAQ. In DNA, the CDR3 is TGTGCCAGCAGCCCGGGACTAGCGGGGGCCCCTAGCACAGATACGCAGTATTTT. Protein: CASSPGLAGAPSTDTQYF.

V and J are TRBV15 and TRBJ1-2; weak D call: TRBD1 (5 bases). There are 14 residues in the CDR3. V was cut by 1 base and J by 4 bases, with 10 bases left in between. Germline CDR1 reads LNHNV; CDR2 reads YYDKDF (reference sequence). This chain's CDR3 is CATSRVGEVYGYTF. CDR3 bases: TGTGCCACCAGCAGAGTGGGGGAGGTCTATGGCTACACCTTC.

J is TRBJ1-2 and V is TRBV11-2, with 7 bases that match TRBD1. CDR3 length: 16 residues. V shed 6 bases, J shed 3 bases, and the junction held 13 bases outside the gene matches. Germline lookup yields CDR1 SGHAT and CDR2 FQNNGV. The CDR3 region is CASRNLGQPTYYGYTF. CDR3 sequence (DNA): TGTGCCAGCAGAAATCTGGGACAGCCAACCTACTATGGCTACACCTTC.

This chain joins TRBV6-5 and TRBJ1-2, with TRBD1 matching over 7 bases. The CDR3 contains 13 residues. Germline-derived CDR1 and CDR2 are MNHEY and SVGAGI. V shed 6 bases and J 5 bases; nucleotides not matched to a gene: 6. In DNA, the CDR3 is TGTGCCAGCAGGCGACAGGGCAGTTATGGCTACACCTTC. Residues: CASRRQGSYGYTF.

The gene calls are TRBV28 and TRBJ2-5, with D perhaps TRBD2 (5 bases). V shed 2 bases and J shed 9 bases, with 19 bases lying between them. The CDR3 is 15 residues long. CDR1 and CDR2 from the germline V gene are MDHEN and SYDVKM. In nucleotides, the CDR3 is TGTGCCAGCAGTTTAACCGCGGGCCCGTTTATGGCCCAGTACTTC. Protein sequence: CASSLTAGPFMAQYF.

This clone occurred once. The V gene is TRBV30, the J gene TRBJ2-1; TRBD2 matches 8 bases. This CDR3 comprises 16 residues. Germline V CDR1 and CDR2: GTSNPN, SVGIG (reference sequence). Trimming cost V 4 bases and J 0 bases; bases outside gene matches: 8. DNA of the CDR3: TGTGCCTGGACAGCGGGGGCTCTCCCCTCCTACAATGAGCAGTTCTTC. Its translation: CAWTAGALPSYNEQFF.

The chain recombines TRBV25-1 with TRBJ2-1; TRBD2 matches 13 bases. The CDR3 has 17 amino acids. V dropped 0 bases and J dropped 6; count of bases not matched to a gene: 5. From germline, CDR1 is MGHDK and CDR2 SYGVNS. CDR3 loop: CASSEYGLAGASNEQFF. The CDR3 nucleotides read TGTGCCAGCAGTGAATATGGACTAGCGGGAGCTTCCAATGAGCAGTTCTTC.

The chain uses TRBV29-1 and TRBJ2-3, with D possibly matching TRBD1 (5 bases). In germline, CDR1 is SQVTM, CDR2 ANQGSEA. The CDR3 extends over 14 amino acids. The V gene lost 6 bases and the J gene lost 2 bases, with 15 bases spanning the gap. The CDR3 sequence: CSVNDRIYTDTQYF. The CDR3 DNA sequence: TGCAGCGTCAACGACAGAATCTACACAGATACGCAGTATTTT.

DNA of the CDR3: TGCAGCGTTGAATCGCGGGAGGGCACAGATACGCAGTATTTT. Protein: CSVESREGTDTQYF. This rearrangement joins TRBV29-1 to TRBJ2-3, with 8 bases identical to TRBD2. Unmatched junction bases numbered 2, after V lost 2 bases and J lost 1 base. CDR1 and CDR2 from the germline V gene are SQVTM and ANQGSEA. This CDR3 is built from 14 residues.

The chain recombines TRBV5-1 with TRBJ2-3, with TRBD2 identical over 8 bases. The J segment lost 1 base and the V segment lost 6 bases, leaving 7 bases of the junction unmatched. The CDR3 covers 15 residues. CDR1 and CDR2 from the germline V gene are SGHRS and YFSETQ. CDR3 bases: TGCGCCAGCACCTATATCGGGGGGGGCACAGATACGCAGTATTTT. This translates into CASTYIGGGTDTQYF. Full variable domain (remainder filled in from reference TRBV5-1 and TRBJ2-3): KAGVTQTPRYLIKTRGQQVTLSCSPISGHRSVSWYQQTPGQGLQFLFEYFSETQRNKGNFPGRFSGRQFSNSRSEMNVSTLELGDSALYLCASTYIGGGTDTQYFGPGTRLTVL.

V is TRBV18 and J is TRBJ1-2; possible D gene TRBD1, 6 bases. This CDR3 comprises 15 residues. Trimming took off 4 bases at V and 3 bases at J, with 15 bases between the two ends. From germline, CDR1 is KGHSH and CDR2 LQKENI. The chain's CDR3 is CASSRLGGTDYGYTF. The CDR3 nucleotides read TGTGCCAGCTCACGCCTAGGGGGAACTGACTATGGCTACACCTTC.

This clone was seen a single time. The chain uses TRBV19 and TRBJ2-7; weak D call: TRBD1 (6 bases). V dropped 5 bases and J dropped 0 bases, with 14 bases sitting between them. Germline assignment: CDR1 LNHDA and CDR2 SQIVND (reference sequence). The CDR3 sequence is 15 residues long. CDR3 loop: CASSSGHLSSYEQYF. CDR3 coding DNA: TGTGCCAGTAGTTCGGGACACTTGAGCTCCTACGAGCAGTACTTC.

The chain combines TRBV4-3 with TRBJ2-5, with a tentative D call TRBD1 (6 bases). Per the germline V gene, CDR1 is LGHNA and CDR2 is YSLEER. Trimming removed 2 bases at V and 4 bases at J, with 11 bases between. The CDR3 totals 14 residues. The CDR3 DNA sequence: TGCGCCAGCAGCCAAACCGGGACACGAGAGACCCAGTACTTC. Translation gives CASSQTGTRETQYF.

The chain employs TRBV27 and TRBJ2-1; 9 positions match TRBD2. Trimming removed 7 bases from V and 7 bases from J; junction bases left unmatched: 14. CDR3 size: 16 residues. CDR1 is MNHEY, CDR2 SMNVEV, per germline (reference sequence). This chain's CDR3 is CASTPLAGNSWNEQFF. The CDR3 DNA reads TGTGCCAGCACCCCACTAGCGGGTAACTCCTGGAATGAGCAGTTCTTC.

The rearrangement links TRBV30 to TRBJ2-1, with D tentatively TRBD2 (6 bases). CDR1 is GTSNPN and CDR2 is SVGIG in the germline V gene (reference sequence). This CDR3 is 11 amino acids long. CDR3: CASEGFNEQFF. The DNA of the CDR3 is TGTGCATCGGAGGGCTTTAATGAGCAGTTCTTC.

The CDR3 coding sequence is TGTGCCATCAGTGAGGGACAGGGGAACACTGAAGCTTTCTTT. Its protein product is CAISEGQGNTEAFF. This chain joins TRBV10-3 and TRBJ1-1; 8 bases agree with TRBD1. The germline V gene encodes CDR1 ENHRY and CDR2 SYGVKD. V lost 2 bases and J lost 1; bases outside the gene matches: 0. The CDR3 is 14 residues long.

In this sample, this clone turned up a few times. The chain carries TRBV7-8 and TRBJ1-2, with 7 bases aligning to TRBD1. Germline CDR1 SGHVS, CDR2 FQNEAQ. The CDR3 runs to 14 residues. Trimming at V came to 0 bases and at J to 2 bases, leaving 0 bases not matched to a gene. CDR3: CASSLAGQNYGYTF. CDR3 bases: TGTGCCAGCAGCTTAGCGGGACAGAACTATGGCTACACCTTC.

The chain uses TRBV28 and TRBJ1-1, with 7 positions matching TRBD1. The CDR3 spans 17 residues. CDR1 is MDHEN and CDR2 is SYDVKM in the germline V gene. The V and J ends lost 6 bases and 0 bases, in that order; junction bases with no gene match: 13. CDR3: CASSSPQGLGMNTEAFF. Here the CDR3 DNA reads TGTGCCAGCAGCTCCCCACAGGGGCTCGGCATGAACACTGAAGCTTTCTTT.